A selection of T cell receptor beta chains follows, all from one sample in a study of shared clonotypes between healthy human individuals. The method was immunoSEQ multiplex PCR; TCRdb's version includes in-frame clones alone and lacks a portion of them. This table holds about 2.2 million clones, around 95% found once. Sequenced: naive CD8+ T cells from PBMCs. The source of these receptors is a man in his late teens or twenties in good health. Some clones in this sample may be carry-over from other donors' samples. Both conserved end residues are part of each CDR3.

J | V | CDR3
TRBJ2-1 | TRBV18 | CASSIDEQFF
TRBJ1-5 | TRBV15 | CATREDRGEGYQPQHF
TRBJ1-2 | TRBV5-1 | CASSQTGYGYTF
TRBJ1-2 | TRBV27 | CASSPDRVKGYTF
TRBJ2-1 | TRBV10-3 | CATEVDSLTHNEQFF
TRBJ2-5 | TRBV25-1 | CASSGVGETQYF
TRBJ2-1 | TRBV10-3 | CAISEAGRMEQFF
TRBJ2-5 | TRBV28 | CASSTTTGVRQETQYF
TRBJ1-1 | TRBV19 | CASSMRPGEAEAFF
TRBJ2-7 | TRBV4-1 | CASSQDPGYSSYEQYF
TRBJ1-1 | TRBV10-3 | CAISEPQGASTEAFF
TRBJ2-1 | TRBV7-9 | CASTYDEQFF
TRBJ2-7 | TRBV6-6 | CASSPGLFTYEQYF
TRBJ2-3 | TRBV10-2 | CASSDGLAVDTQYF
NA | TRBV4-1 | CASSQSRDITYEQYF
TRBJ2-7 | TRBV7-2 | CASSLVGTEEYEQYF
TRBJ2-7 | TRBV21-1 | CASRGEGTNYEQYF
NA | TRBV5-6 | CASSQEGYEQYF